This entry lists 27 T cell receptor beta chains sequenced from one sample in a study of blood T cells in healthy people across ages. It was with a sample-barcoded 5' primer and a J-beta primer mix that a second PCR of roughly 7 to 12 cycles was run. In TCRdb, the 5' RACE reads were re-called with MiXCR into one record per CDR3 protein. Altogether about 1.8 million distinct CDR3 sequences are present, about 50% being singletons, with the ten largest covering approximately 2.1%. The specimen sequenced was blood. Receptor source: a woman in her 40s in good health.

In regard to this clonotype: Germline and junction disagree at one end, which may indicate a read error. V usage is TRBV4-3 and J usage is TRBJ2-3; TRBD1 might be the D (5 bases). Germline V lookup: CDR1 LGHNA, CDR2 YSLEER. CDR3 size: 18 residues. The DNA for the CDR3 is TGCGCCAGCAACCAAGAGGCTCTTGTTCCAGGGTACACAGATACGCAGTATTTT. It translates to CASNQEALVPGYTDTQYF.

Only one count was recorded for this clonotype. V and J are TRBV11-1 and TRBJ2-1, with 7 bases identical to TRBD2. CDR3 length: 13 amino acids. Germline CDR1 SGHAT, CDR2 FQDESV (reference sequence). The junction had 3 bases not matched to a gene; V was cut back by 5 bases and J by 5 bases. The CDR3 spells CASSGEGNNEQFF. CDR3 nucleotides: TGTGCCAGCAGCGGGGAGGGGAACAATGAGCAGTTCTTC.

This clonotype was seen a handful of times. CDR3 nucleotides: TGCGCCAGCAGCCAAGCGGGGATCCAGAATGAGCAGTTCTTC. Translating it yields CASSQAGIQNEQFF. The rearrangement uses TRBV4-1 and TRBJ2-1; the D gene is possibly TRBD2 (5 bases). Trimming shortened V by 1 base and J by 7 bases, and 11 bases separated the two germline ends. CDR1 MGHRA and CDR2 YSYEKL come from the germline V gene. The CDR3 has 14 residues.

This clonotype was recorded once. V is TRBV7-9 and J is TRBJ2-7; no reliable D call. V lost 5 bases to trimming and J lost 7 bases, with 12 bases between them. The CDR3 has 12 amino acids. Germline CDR1 is SEHNR and CDR2 is FQNEAQ (reference sequence). CDR3 sequence: CASSHVRNEQYF. The DNA for the CDR3 is TGTGCCAGCAGCCACGTCCGCAATGAGCAGTACTTC.

This clonotype was recorded at least ten times. V is TRBV29-1 and J is TRBJ2-1; TRBD2 matches at 8 bases. V lost 6 bases to trimming and J lost 0 bases; unmatched junction nucleotides: 4. CDR1 is SQVTM, CDR2 ANQGSEA, per germline. The CDR3 contains 14 residues. The CDR3, as DNA: TGCAGCGTAGCCGGGACTAGCTCCTACAATGAGCAGTTCTTC. Its protein is CSVAGTSSYNEQFF.

About this clonotype: Compared with germline, one end of the junction differs, possibly owing to a read error. V gene TRBV20-1 combines with J gene TRBJ2-1; TRBD1 agrees at 10 bases. Germline values: CDR1 DFQATT, CDR2 SNEGSKA (reference sequence). CDR3 size: 14 residues. The CDR3 DNA follows: TGTAGTGCGACGACAGGGGGCGCCTTCAATGAGCAGTTCTTC. This translates into CSATTGGAFNEQFF.

The table lists this clonotype with a few counts. The V and J genes are TRBV5-1 and TRBJ2-3; TRBD1 agrees at 7 bases. CDR3 length equals 16 residues. Germline CDR1 reads SGHRS; CDR2 reads YFSETQ. Trimming at V came to 3 bases and at J to 6 bases, leaving 13 bases not matched to a gene. The CDR3 is CASSSLEDTGVDTQYF. The CDR3 nucleotides are TGCGCCAGCAGCTCATTGGAAGACACAGGGGTCGATACGCAGTATTTT. Full variable domain (remainder filled in from reference TRBV5-1 and TRBJ2-3): KAGVTQTPRYLIKTRGQQVTLSCSPISGHRSVSWYQQTPGQGLQFLFEYFSETQRNKGNFPGRFSGRQFSNSRSEMNVSTLELGDSALYLCASSSLEDTGVDTQYFGPGTRLTVL.

The rearrangement links TRBV20-1 to TRBJ2-7; 7 bases fit TRBD1. The germline CDR1 and CDR2 sequences are DFQATT and SNEGSKA (reference sequence). After removal of 3 bases from V and 4 bases from J, the junction contained 6 bases not matched to a gene. CDR3 length: 13 amino acids. The CDR3 DNA reads as TGCAGTGCTAGTCCGGGACAGACTTACGAGCAGTACTTC. As protein: CSASPGQTYEQYF.

The rearrangement links TRBV20-1 to TRBJ2-3, with D perhaps matching TRBD2 (5 bases). The CDR3 has 16 residues. CDR1 and CDR2 from the germline V gene are DFQATT and SNEGSKA (reference sequence). V lost 1 base and J 0 bases, leaving 14 bases between the germline ends. The DNA of the CDR3 is TGCAGTGCTAGAGGAGAAGCGGTGGAAAGCACAGATACGCAGTATTTT. Amino acids: CSARGEAVESTDTQYF.

This clonotype was picked up one time. V is TRBV7-2 and J is TRBJ1-2; 10 bases are shared with TRBD1. Germline-derived CDR1 and CDR2 are SGHTA and FQGNSA. The V and J ends lost 5 bases and 7 bases, in that order; junction bases with no gene match: 4. The CDR3 is 13 amino acids. The DNA of the CDR3 is TGTGCCAGCAGCCAGACAGGGGGCTTTGGCTACACCTTC. This sequence encodes CASSQTGGFGYTF.

This rearrangement joins TRBV6-2 or TRBV6-3 to TRBJ1-5; 10 nucleotides match TRBD1. Germline V gene data show CDR1 as MNHEY and CDR2 as SVGEGT. V lost 6 bases to trimming and J lost 6 bases; unmatched junction nucleotides: 5. The CDR3 contains 14 residues. CDR3 bases: TGTGCCAGCAGCACCGGGACAGGGGTTCAGCCCCAGCATTTT. Encoded protein: CASSTGTGVQPQHF.

The CDR3 loop is CASSPQSGLAGNNEQFF. CDR3 nucleotides: TGTGCCAGCTCACCACAGTCCGGACTAGCGGGGAACAATGAGCAGTTCTTC. The V gene is TRBV18, the J gene TRBJ2-1, with 12 nucleotides matching TRBD2. V was pared by 1 base and J by 5 bases, with 6 bases of the junction left unmatched. Germline assignment: CDR1 KGHSH and CDR2 LQKENI. The CDR3 consists of 17 residues.

The V and J genes are TRBV6-5 and TRBJ2-3; D remains ambiguous. Per the germline V gene, CDR1 is MNHEY and CDR2 is SVGAGI. The CDR3 contains 14 residues. Trimming pared 6 bases from V and 3 bases from J, leaving 13 bases between. For the CDR3, the DNA is TGTGCCAGCAGAAGAGAAGGGTTGACAGATACGCAGTATTTT. It translates to CASRREGLTDTQYF.

V and J are TRBV20-1 and TRBJ2-3; D is unclear. Trimming took 4 bases from V and 6 from J, leaving 8 bases between them. CDR3 size: 11 residues. CDR1 is DFQATT, CDR2 SNEGSKA, per germline (reference sequence). DNA for the CDR3: TGCAGTGCTAATCTAGTTGATACGCAGTATTTT. Amino acid sequence: CSANLVDTQYF.

This clonotype was observed a handful of times. J is TRBJ2-3 and V is TRBV12-3 or TRBV12-4; a weak D match, TRBD2 (5 bases). Trimming pared 3 bases from V and 4 bases from J, leaving 8 bases between. This CDR3 contains 13 residues. Written as DNA, the CDR3 is TGTGCCAGCAGTTTTGTGCGGGCAGATACGCAGTATTTT. Residues: CASSFVRADTQYF.

The chain employs TRBV20-1 and TRBJ2-5; 10 bases line up with TRBD1. The CDR3 runs 15 residues. CDR1 and CDR2 (germline): DFQATT, SNEGSKA (reference sequence). Trimming at V came to 4 bases and at J to 5 bases, leaving 10 bases not matched to a gene. The CDR3 nucleotides read TGCAGTGCTAAACCCGGGACAGGGGCCGGGGAGACCCAGTACTTC. The encoded protein is CSAKPGTGAGETQYF.

This chain uses TRBV27 with TRBJ2-3; D call uncertain. The CDR3 has 12 amino acids. Trimming shortened V by 8 bases and J by 4 bases, and 10 bases separated the two germline ends. From germline, CDR1 is MNHEY and CDR2 SMNVEV (reference sequence). The CDR3 coding sequence is TGTGCCAGCGGGGATCACCCAGATACGCAGTATTTT. This codes for CASGDHPDTQYF.

The rearrangement links TRBV12-3 or TRBV12-4 to TRBJ2-3; D may correspond to TRBD1 or TRBD2 (5 bases each). Trimming shortened V by 2 bases and J by 13 bases, and 13 bases separated the two germline ends. The CDR3 runs 12 residues. CDR3 in amino acids: CASSLMGRLKYF. The CDR3 DNA reads as TGTGCCAGCAGTTTAATGGGACGCCTAAAGTATTTT.

This clonotype was observed a handful of times. The J gene is TRBJ2-5, the V gene TRBV7-2; D is undetermined. CDR3 length equals 12 residues. V gave up 4 bases and J gave up 11 bases, with 14 bases separating them. The germline CDR1 and CDR2 sequences are SGHTA and FQGNSA. In DNA form, the CDR3 reads TGTGCCAGCAGCTATGTTTCGTTAGAGCAGTACTTC. It yields the protein CASSYVSLEQYF.

The chain couples TRBV6-5 to TRBJ1-2; a possible D gene is TRBD1 (6 bases). Per germline, CDR1 MNHEY and CDR2 SVGAGI. This CDR3 region has 18 residues. Deletions cut 0 bases from V and 0 bases from J, with 17 bases between. In DNA, the CDR3 is TGTGCCAGCAGTTACTCCGTGGGGGGCGCGGGGACTAACTATGGCTACACCTTC. This codes for CASSYSVGGAGTNYGYTF.

This rearrangement joins TRBV7-9 to TRBJ2-1; 9 bases fit TRBD2. V shed 2 bases and J 8 bases; nucleotides not matched to a gene: 10. The CDR3 runs 16 residues. CDR1 is SEHNR, CDR2 FQNEAQ, per germline (reference sequence). The CDR3 DNA reads as TGTGCCAGCAGCTTACTGCGGGGGGGCCTGTTATATGAGCAGTTCTTC. Protein: CASSLLRGGLLYEQFF.

This chain uses TRBV6-5 with TRBJ2-1, with D possibly being TRBD1 or TRBD2 (6 bases each). Looked up from germline, CDR1 is MNHEY and CDR2 is SVGAGI. The CDR3 sequence is 13 residues long. V shed 10 bases and J shed 6 bases, with 16 bases lying between them. CDR3 DNA sequence: TGTGCCACACGTCCGGGGGCGGGCAATGAGCAGTTCTTC. It specifies CATRPGAGNEQFF.

This chain joins TRBV28 and TRBJ1-2; D is ambiguous. The germline V gene encodes CDR1 MDHEN and CDR2 SYDVKM. The CDR3 consists of 14 residues. Trimming took 3 bases from V and 7 from J, leaving 15 bases between them. The CDR3 reads CASSFGNLGPGYTF. The CDR3 DNA reads as TGTGCCAGCAGTTTTGGGAACTTAGGGCCTGGCTACACCTTC.

This clonotype appeared a few times. The chain couples TRBV20-1 to TRBJ1-1, with 12 positions matching TRBD1. V trimming: 6 bases; J trimming: 11 bases; junction bases outside the gene matches: 13. Germline-derived CDR1 and CDR2 are DFQATT and SNEGSKA (reference sequence). This CDR3 region has 14 residues. CDR3 in amino acids: CSAIPGQGAPGAFF. The CDR3 bases are TGCAGTGCCATTCCGGGACAGGGGGCGCCGGGGGCTTTCTTT.

The rearrangement joins TRBV20-1 to TRBJ2-5, with D perhaps TRBD1 (6 bases). The ends were cut back, 0 bases at V and 4 bases at J, with 18 bases in the middle. The CDR3 is 16 residues long. The germline V gene encodes CDR1 DFQATT and CDR2 SNEGSKA (reference sequence). CDR3 DNA sequence: TGCAGTGCTAGAGACTCACGTTCTGACAGGAGAGAGACCCAGTACTTC. It specifies CSARDSRSDRRETQYF.

This sequence joins TRBV5-1 and TRBJ1-1; D is unresolved. CDR1 and CDR2 (germline): SGHRS, YFSETQ. The CDR3 contains 13 residues. Trimming left V 0 bases short and J 10 bases short, with 13 bases between. In DNA form, the CDR3 reads TGCGCCAGCAGCTTGGAGTTATTTTGGGGAGCTTTCTTT. Translated: CASSLELFWGAFF.

The V and J genes are TRBV20-1 and TRBJ2-7; 7 nucleotides agree with TRBD2. The germline gives CDR1 DFQATT, CDR2 SNEGSKA (reference sequence). There are 14 residues in the CDR3. The ends lost 1 base at V and 1 base at J; junction bases unmatched: 4. The CDR3 here is CSARAPSGSYEQYF. Written as DNA, the CDR3 is TGCAGTGCTAGAGCTCCTAGCGGATCCTACGAGCAGTACTTC.